These 6 T cell receptor beta chains came from one sample sequenced in a study of CD8+CD57+ T cells in acquired aplastic anemia. Investigators profiled TCR beta VDJ and CDR3 from genomic DNA template. TCRdb re-analysed the reads in MiXCR, keeping a single row per CDR3 protein. This table holds 200,000 to 250,000 distinct CDR3 sequences, about a third found once. The sequenced material came from sorted CD4+, CD8+, or CD8+CD57+ T cells (not recorded which) from PBMCs. Source of these receptors: a human donor in good health, serving as a control.

The chain employs TRBV2 and TRBJ2-3; 11 bases are shared with TRBD2. Germline loops: CDR1 SNHLY, CDR2 FYNNEI. This CDR3 has 15 amino acids. Trimming removed 3 bases from V and 4 bases from J; junction bases left unmatched: 3. CDR3 protein: CASSDQGLAADTQYF. As DNA, the CDR3 is TGTGCCAGCAGTGATCAGGGACTAGCGGCAGATACGCAGTATTTT.

The gene calls are TRBV14 and TRBJ2-1; D unresolved. Trimming removed 2 bases from V and 0 bases from J, with 26 bases in between. The CDR3 loop spans 21 amino acids. Germline loops: CDR1 SGHDN, CDR2 FVKESK. This chain's CDR3 is CASSQLPGNSRLLSSYNEQFF. CDR3 bases: TGTGCCAGCAGCCAACTTCCGGGCAACAGCCGATTATTGAGCTCCTACAATGAGCAGTTCTTC.

This clonotype was recorded at least ten times. CDR3 sequence: CATSDLFHGVETQYF. DNA for the CDR3: TGTGCCACCAGTGATTTGTTTCATGGTGTAGAGACCCAGTACTTC. The rearrangement links TRBV24-1 to TRBJ2-5; D is undetermined. Deletions cut 0 bases from V and 4 bases from J, with 11 bases between. This CDR3 region has 15 residues. Germline CDR1 KGHDR, CDR2 SFDVKD.

In its sample, this clonotype was seen many times. The J gene is TRBJ2-7, the V gene TRBV3-1; 8 bases are a match to TRBD1. CDR3 length equals 13 residues. The V and J ends lost 4 bases and 6 bases, in that order; junction bases with no gene match: 5. Germline values: CDR1 LGHDT, CDR2 YNNKEL (reference sequence). The CDR3 nucleotides are TGTGCCAGCAGCCGCGGACAGGGTCGCGAGCAGTACTTC. Its translation is CASSRGQGREQYF.

Regarding this clonotype: A much larger clone sits a single nucleotide away, making a read error possible. V is TRBV2 and J is TRBJ2-7; D is possibly TRBD1 or TRBD2 (7 bases each). The germline V gene encodes CDR1 SNHLY and CDR2 FYNNEI. The CDR3 spans 14 residues. The CDR3 DNA sequence: TGTGCCAGCAGTGGCTGGCAGGGGGACTACGGGCAGTACTTC. Its protein is CASSGWQGDYGQYF.

This clonotype was detected ten times or more. The chain links TRBV5-1 to TRBJ2-5, with a tentative D call TRBD2 (5 bases). Germline V gene sequence: CDR1 SGHRS, CDR2 YFSETQ. This CDR3 has 15 residues. V was trimmed by 1 base and J by 4 bases, leaving 14 bases between them. The CDR3, as DNA: TGCGCCAGCAGCTTGTGGGCTAGCAATGGAGAGACCCAGTACTTC. This codes for CASSLWASNGETQYF.